This entry lists 20 T cell receptor beta chains sequenced from one sample in a study of blood T cell repertoires in COVID-19. The repertoire was sequenced with immunoSEQ multiplex PCR; TCRdb's copy has only in-frame clones and lacks some. This sample has some 300,000 clones, with approximately 88% found just once. The specimen was PBMCs or T cells enriched from blood (not recorded which). The receptors come from a woman between 40 and 50 years old who had recovered from COVID-19.

CDR3 amino acids: CASSPRTGGYTF. The CDR3 DNA follows: TGTGCCAGCTCCCCCCGTACGGGTGGCTACACCTTC. This chain uses TRBV18 with TRBJ1-2; no firm D call. V was clipped by 6 bases and J by 7 bases, with 12 bases between them. The CDR3 runs to 12 residues. Germline V gene data show CDR1 as KGHSH and CDR2 as LQKENI.

The chain links TRBV10-3 to TRBJ2-3; 10 bases line up with TRBD2. Germline values: CDR1 ENHRY, CDR2 SYGVKD. CDR3 length equals 18 residues. The junction had 11 bases not matched to a gene; V was cut back by 2 bases and J by 3 bases. The CDR3 coding sequence is TGTGCCATCAGTGAGGGCGGGCTAGCGGGGGCGACAACAGATACGCAGTATTTT. Translated: CAISEGGLAGATTDTQYF.

V gene TRBV5-6 combines with J gene TRBJ1-1; tentatively, D is TRBD1 (5 bases). The CDR3 sequence is 15 residues long. Germline V gives CDR1 SGHDT, CDR2 YYEEEE. Trimming took 0 bases from V and 5 from J, leaving 14 bases between them. The CDR3 protein is CASSLGFRRGTEAFF. Here the CDR3 DNA reads TGTGCCAGCAGCTTGGGATTTCGGCGGGGGACTGAAGCTTTCTTT.

The gene calls are TRBV4-3 and TRBJ1-2; TRBD1 aligns across 9 bases. The germline V gene has CDR1 LGHNA and CDR2 YSLEER. The V segment lost 1 base and the J segment 6 bases; nucleotides outside the gene matches: 9. The CDR3 has 16 residues. This CDR3 is CASSQGLKGQGHGYTF. The CDR3 DNA reads TGCGCCAGCAGCCAAGGGTTAAAGGGACAGGGACATGGCTACACCTTC.

The chain carries TRBV10-2 and TRBJ1-2; 7 bases match TRBD1. Trimming took 0 bases from V and 5 from J; bases not matched to a gene: 6. The CDR3 covers 15 residues. Per germline, CDR1 WSHSY and CDR2 SAAADI. The CDR3 DNA sequence: TGCGCCAGCAGTGAGTCCAGGGGGATCAGGTATGGCTACACCTTC. This encodes CASSESRGIRYGYTF.

The chain uses TRBV9 and TRBJ1-3; perhaps TRBD1 as D (6 bases). Trimming cost V 4 bases and J 4 bases, with 12 bases left between them. Germline V gene data show CDR1 as SGDLS and CDR2 as YYNGEE. CDR3 size: 14 residues. The CDR3 nucleotides are TGTGCCAGCAGCCTACAGGGCTGGGGAAACACCATATATTTT. Protein product: CASSLQGWGNTIYF.

This chain uses TRBV18 with TRBJ1-2; D is possibly TRBD1 (6 bases). Germline lookup yields CDR1 KGHSH and CDR2 LQKENI. This CDR3 spans 15 amino acids. With 1 base removed from V and 7 bases from J, the gap between germline ends came to 16 bases. For the CDR3, the DNA is TGTGCCAGCTCACCACGGGCACAGGGCGGAGGTGGCTACACCTTC. Translating gives CASSPRAQGGGGYTF.

The chain uses TRBV9 and TRBJ1-2, with D perhaps TRBD1 (5 bases). This CDR3 is built from 14 residues. Germline lookup yields CDR1 SGDLS and CDR2 YYNGEE. V gave up 3 bases and J gave up 8 bases, with 17 bases separating them. This chain's CDR3 is CASSEDIAPGGYTF. The CDR3 DNA is TGTGCCAGCAGCGAGGACATCGCCCCCGGGGGCTACACCTTC.

The chain joins TRBV19 to TRBJ1-1; 10 nucleotides agree with TRBD1. Germline CDR1 is LNHDA and CDR2 is SQIVND (reference sequence). The V and J ends lost 8 bases and 10 bases, in that order; junction bases with no gene match: 13. This CDR3 spans 14 amino acids. The CDR3 protein is CASGPGTGDSGAFF. For the CDR3, the DNA is TGTGCCAGTGGCCCCGGGACAGGGGATTCCGGAGCTTTCTTT.

This clone turned up a few times. The chain joins TRBV6-5 to TRBJ2-7; D uncertain. The germline gives CDR1 MNHEY, CDR2 SVGAGI. The CDR3 runs to 13 residues. Trimming removed 3 bases at V and 3 bases at J, with 9 bases between. The chain's CDR3 is CASSYNADYEQYF. CDR3 nucleotides: TGTGCCAGCAGTTATAACGCGGACTACGAGCAGTACTTC.

This chain uses TRBV20-1 with TRBJ1-2, with D unresolved. V was clipped by 3 bases and J by 4 bases, with 12 bases between them. The germline V gene has CDR1 DFQATT and CDR2 SNEGSKA (reference sequence). CDR3 length equals 13 residues. In DNA, the CDR3 is TGCAGTGCTAGTGAAGGACTGGGCTATGGCTACACCTTC. Its protein is CSASEGLGYGYTF.

The chain links TRBV7-2 to TRBJ2-3; D possibly corresponds to TRBD1 (5 bases). The germline V and J ends were trimmed by 2 bases and 4 bases, with 10 bases remaining between them. This CDR3 region has 14 residues. CDR1 is SGHTA and CDR2 is FQGNSA in the germline V gene. The CDR3, as DNA: TGTGCCAGCAGCTTAAGACAGCCCCCAGATACGCAGTATTTT. It specifies CASSLRQPPDTQYF.

This chain joins TRBV7-3 and TRBJ1-1; D is possibly TRBD1 (6 bases). CDR1 SGHTA and CDR2 FQGTGA come from the germline V gene. The CDR3 is 16 amino acids. V was shortened by 0 bases and J by 4 bases, with 15 bases between the two germline ends. CDR3 nucleotide sequence: TGTGCCAGCAGCTTAACTACAGGGTTCGGGGCCACTGAAGCTTTCTTT. It yields the protein CASSLTTGFGATEAFF.

This chain links TRBV10-3 with TRBJ1-1, with 8 bases matching TRBD1. The germline gives CDR1 ENHRY, CDR2 SYGVKD. CDR3 length: 13 amino acids. With V trimmed by 8 bases and J by 10 bases, 12 bases remained unmatched. This chain's CDR3 is CAISQQGDMGAFF. The CDR3 nucleotides read TGTGCCATCTCTCAACAGGGGGACATGGGAGCTTTCTTT.

This chain joins TRBV27 and TRBJ1-2; no reliable D call. V lost 4 bases to trimming and J lost 5 bases, with 14 bases between them. The germline V gene encodes CDR1 MNHEY and CDR2 SMNVEV (reference sequence). The CDR3 consists of 14 residues. The CDR3 sequence is CASSSLTLSYGYTF. CDR3 nucleotide sequence: TGTGCCAGCAGTTCCCTGACATTAAGTTATGGCTACACCTTC.

The V gene is TRBV6-5, the J gene TRBJ2-5; TRBD2 aligns across 12 bases. Germline assignment: CDR1 MNHEY and CDR2 SVGAGI. V trimming: 0 bases; J trimming: 6 bases; junction bases outside the gene matches: 5. The CDR3 extends over 16 amino acids. CDR3 DNA sequence: TGTGCCAGCAGTTACTCCCCTAGCGGGGGGGGAAAGACCCAGTACTTC. It translates to CASSYSPSGGGKTQYF.

The chain links TRBV5-5 to TRBJ2-3; tentatively, D is TRBD1 (5 bases). CDR3 length equals 17 residues. The V gene's germline CDR1 is SGHKS and CDR2 YYEKEE (reference sequence). Trimming removed 1 base at V and 8 bases at J, with 23 bases between. Written as DNA, the CDR3 is TGTGCCAGCAGCTTGATAGGGTCAAGGGGTTTAAGTGGTACGCAGTATTTT. Its translation is CASSLIGSRGLSGTQYF.

The V and J genes are TRBV27 and TRBJ2-3; 7 nucleotides align to TRBD1. After removal of 3 bases from V and 7 bases from J, the junction contained 7 bases not matched to a gene. CDR1 is MNHEY and CDR2 is SMNVEV in the germline V gene (reference sequence). This CDR3 comprises 14 residues. DNA of the CDR3: TGTGCCAGCAGTTTGGACAGGTCCATGAATACGCAGTATTTT. It yields the protein CASSLDRSMNTQYF.

This clone has just one count. This rearrangement joins TRBV6-5 to TRBJ1-1; D remains ambiguous. The CDR3 has 14 residues. The V end was cut by 2 bases, the J end by 2 bases, with 9 bases between. CDR1 MNHEY and CDR2 SVGAGI come from the germline V gene. The DNA for the CDR3 is TGTGCCAGCAGTTACGGGAGCCAAAACACTGAAGCTTTCTTT. Translation: CASSYGSQNTEAFF.

The chain carries TRBV2 and TRBJ2-1; 12 bases are shared with TRBD2. J was trimmed by 3 bases and V by 6 bases; bases with no gene match: 18. The CDR3 is 20 amino acids. Germline V gives CDR1 SNHLY, CDR2 FYNNEI. The CDR3 nucleotides are TGTGCCAGCAGGCCGGGACTAGCGGGTTCCACATCGACCCGCTACAATGAGCAGTTCTTC. This encodes CASRPGLAGSTSTRYNEQFF.